This T cell receptor (beta chain) appears in the sequencing data of a study of early T cells in non-severe SARS-CoV-2 infection. Study-wide results and limits: Lookups in VDJdb leaned toward anti-spike CD8 responses and missed private and CD4 specificities.

To note about this clonotype: The antigen is unknown.

TCRdb independently ran MiXCR on the 5' RACE reads; one entry per CDR3 protein. This table has fewer than 120,000 distinct CDR3 sequences, over 9.5% appearing once. This CDR3 has 17 amino acids. V was pared by 4 bases and J by 0 bases, with 12 bases of the junction left unmatched. In germline, CDR1 is SGHRS, CDR2 YFSETQ. The gene calls are TRBV5-1 and TRBJ1-1; 7 bases match TRBD1. The sequence was obtained from an adult who was a healthcare worker with PCR-confirmed SARS-CoV-2 infection or an uninfected control (not recorded which). The input for sequencing was whole blood, taken at baseline. Written as DNA, the CDR3 is TGCGCCAGCAGCGGTAATTTGGGACAGCGCATGAACACTGAAGCTTTCTTT. It is translated as CASSGNLGQRMNTEAFF.